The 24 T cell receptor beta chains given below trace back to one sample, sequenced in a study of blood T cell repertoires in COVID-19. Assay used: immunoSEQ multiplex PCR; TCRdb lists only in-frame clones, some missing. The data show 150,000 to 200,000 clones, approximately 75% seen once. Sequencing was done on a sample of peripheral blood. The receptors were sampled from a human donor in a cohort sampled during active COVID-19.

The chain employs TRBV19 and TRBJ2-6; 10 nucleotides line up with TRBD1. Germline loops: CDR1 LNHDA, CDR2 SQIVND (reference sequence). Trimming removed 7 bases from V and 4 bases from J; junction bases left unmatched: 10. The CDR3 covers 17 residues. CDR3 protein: CASTTGTGAAGANVLTF. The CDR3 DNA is TGTGCCAGTACTACCGGGACAGGGGCTGCCGGGGCCAACGTCCTGACTTTC.

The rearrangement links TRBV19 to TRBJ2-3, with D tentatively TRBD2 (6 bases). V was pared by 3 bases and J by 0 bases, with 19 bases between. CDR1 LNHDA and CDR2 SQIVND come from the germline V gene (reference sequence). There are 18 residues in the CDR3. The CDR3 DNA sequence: TGTGCCAGTAGTATCCCCTTTAGCGGCCTAACTAGCACAGATACGCAGTATTTT. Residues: CASSIPFSGLTSTDTQYF.

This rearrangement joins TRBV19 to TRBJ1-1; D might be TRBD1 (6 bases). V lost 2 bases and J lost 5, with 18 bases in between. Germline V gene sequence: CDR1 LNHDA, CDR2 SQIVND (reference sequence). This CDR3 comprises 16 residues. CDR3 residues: CASSIYPQGKGTEAFF. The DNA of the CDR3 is TGTGCCAGTAGTATATATCCACAGGGAAAAGGGACTGAAGCTTTCTTT.

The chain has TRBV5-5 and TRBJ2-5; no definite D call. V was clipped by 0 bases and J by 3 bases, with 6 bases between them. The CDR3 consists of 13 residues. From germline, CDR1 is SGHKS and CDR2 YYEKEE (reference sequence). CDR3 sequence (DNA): TGTGCCAGCAGCTTGGGCCAGGAAGAGACCCAGTACTTC. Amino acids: CASSLGQEETQYF.

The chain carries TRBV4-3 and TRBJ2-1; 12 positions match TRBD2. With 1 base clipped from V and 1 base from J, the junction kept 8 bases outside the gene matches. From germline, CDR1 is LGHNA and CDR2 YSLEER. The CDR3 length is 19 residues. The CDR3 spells CASSQGRTSGVLSYNEQFF. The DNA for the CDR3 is TGCGCCAGCAGCCAAGGTAGGACTAGCGGGGTTCTATCCTACAATGAGCAGTTCTTC.

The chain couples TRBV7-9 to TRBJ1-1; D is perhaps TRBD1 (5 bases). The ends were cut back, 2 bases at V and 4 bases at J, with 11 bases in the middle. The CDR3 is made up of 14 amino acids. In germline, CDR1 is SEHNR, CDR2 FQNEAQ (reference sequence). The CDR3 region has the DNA TGTGCCAGCAGCTTACTTACAGGAGTCACTGAAGCTTTCTTT. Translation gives CASSLLTGVTEAFF.

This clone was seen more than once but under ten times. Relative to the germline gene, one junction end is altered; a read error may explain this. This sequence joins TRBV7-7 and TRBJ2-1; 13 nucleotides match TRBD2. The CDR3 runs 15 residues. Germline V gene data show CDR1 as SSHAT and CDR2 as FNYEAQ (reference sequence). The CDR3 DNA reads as TGTGCTAGCAGCTCCTCCGGGACTAGCGGGGCGGAGCAGTTCTTC. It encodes CASSSSGTSGAEQFF.

This CDR3 reads CARSNRDRKETQYF. CDR3 nucleotides: TGTGCCAGAAGTAACCGGGACAGAAAAGAGACCCAGTACTTC. V gene TRBV5-3 combines with J gene TRBJ2-5; 7 bases are a match to TRBD1. TRBV5-3 is marked as an open reading frame, function uncertain. The V segment lost 5 bases and the J segment 3 bases; nucleotides outside the gene matches: 7. CDR3 length: 14 residues.

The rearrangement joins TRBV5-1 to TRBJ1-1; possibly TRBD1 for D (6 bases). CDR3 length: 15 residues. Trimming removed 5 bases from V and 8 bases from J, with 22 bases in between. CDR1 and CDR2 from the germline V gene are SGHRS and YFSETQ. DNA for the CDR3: TGCGCCAGCAGTCGGGAAACAGGGAAGGCCATAGAAGCTTTCTTT. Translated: CASSRETGKAIEAFF.

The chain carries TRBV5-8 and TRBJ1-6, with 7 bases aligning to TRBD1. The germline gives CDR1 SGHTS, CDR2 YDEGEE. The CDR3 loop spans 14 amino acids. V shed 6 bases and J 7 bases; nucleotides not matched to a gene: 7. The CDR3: CASTWTGRNSPLHF. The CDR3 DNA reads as TGTGCCAGCACCTGGACAGGACGAAATTCACCCCTCCACTTT.

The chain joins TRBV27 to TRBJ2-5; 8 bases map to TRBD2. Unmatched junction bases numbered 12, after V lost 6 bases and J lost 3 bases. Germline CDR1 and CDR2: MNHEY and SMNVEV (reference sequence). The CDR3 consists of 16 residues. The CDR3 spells CASRRTSGGSKETQYF. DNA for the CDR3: TGTGCCAGCAGACGAACTAGCGGCGGTTCTAAAGAGACCCAGTACTTC.

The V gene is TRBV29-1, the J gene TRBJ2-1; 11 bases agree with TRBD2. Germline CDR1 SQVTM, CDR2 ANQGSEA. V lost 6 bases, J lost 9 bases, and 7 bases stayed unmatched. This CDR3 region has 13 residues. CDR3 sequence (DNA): TGCAGCGTCCATAGCGGGAGGGCCACTGAGCAGTTCTTC. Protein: CSVHSGRATEQFF.

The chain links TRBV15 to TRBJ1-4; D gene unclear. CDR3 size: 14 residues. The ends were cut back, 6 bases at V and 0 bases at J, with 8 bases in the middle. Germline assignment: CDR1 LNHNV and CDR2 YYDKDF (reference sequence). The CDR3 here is CATSNSATNEKLFF. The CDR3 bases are TGTGCCACCAGTAACAGTGCAACTAATGAAAAACTGTTTTTT.

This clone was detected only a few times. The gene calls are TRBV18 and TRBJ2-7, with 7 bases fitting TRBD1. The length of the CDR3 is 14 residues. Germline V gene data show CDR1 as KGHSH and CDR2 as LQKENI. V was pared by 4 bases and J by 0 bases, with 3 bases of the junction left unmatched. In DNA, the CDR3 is TGTGCCAGCTCACGGGACAGCTCCTCCTACGAGCAGTACTTC. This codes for CASSRDSSSYEQYF. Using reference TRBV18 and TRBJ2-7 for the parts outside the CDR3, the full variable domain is NAGVMQNPRHLVRRRGQEARLRCSPMKGHSHVYWYRQLPEEGLKFMVYLQKENIIDESGMPKERFSAEFPKEGPSILRIQQVVRGDSAAYFCASSRDSSSYEQYFGPGTRLTVT.

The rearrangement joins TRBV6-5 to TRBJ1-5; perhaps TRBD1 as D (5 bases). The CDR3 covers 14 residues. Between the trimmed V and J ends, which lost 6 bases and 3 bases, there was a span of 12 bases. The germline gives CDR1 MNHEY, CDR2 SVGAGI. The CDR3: CASSHGGTNQPQHF. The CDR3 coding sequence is TGTGCCAGCAGCCACGGGGGAACCAATCAGCCCCAGCATTTT.

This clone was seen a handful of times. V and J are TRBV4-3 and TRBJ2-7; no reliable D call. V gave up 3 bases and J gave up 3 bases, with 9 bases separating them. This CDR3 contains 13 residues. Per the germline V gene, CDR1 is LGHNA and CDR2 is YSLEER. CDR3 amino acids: CASSQRQNYEQYF. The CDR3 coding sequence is TGCGCCAGCAGCCAGAGGCAGAACTACGAGCAGTACTTC.

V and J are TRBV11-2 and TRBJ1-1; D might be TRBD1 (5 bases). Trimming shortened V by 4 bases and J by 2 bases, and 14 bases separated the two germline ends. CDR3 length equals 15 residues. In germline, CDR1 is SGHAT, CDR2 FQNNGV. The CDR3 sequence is CASSSAGGGNTEAFF. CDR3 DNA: TGTGCCAGCAGCTCCGCCGGGGGTGGAAACACTGAAGCTTTCTTT.

The CDR3 DNA reads as TGTGCCTGGATGTCAAACTATGGCTACACCTTC. This gives the protein CAWMSNYGYTF. The chain employs TRBV30 and TRBJ1-2; no firm D call. Deletions cut 4 bases from V and 2 bases from J, with 5 bases between. CDR1 and CDR2 from the germline V gene are GTSNPN and SVGIG (reference sequence). This CDR3 spans 11 amino acids.

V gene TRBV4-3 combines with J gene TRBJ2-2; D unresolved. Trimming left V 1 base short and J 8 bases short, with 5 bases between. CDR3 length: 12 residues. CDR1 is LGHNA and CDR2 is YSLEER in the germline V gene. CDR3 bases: TGCGCCAGCAGCCAAGCCTCGGGGGAGCTGTTTTTT. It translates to CASSQASGELFF.

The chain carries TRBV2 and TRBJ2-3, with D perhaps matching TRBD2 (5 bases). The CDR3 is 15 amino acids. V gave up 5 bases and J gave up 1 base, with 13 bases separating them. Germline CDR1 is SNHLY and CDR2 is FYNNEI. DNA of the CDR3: TGTGCCAGCAGTTCCCTCGGGGTGGGCACAGATACGCAGTATTTT. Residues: CASSSLGVGTDTQYF.

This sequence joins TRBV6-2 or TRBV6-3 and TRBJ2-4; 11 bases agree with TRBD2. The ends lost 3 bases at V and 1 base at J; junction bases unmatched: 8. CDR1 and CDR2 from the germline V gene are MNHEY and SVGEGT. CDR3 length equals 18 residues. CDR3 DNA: TGTGCCAGCAGTTATGGGCCCGCTAGCGGGGGGGCCAAAAACATTCAGTACTTC. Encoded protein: CASSYGPASGGAKNIQYF.

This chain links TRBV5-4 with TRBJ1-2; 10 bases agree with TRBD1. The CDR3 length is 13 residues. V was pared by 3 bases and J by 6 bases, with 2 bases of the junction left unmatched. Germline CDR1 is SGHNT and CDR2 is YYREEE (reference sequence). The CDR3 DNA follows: TGTGCCAGCAGCTCCGACAGGGGGCATGGCTACACCTTC. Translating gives CASSSDRGHGYTF.

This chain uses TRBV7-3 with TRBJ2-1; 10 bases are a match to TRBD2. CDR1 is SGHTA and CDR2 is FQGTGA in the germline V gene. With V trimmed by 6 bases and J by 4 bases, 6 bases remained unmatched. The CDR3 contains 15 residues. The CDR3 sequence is CASSMTSGLYNEQFF. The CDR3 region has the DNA TGTGCCAGCAGTATGACTAGCGGGCTTTACAATGAGCAGTTCTTC.

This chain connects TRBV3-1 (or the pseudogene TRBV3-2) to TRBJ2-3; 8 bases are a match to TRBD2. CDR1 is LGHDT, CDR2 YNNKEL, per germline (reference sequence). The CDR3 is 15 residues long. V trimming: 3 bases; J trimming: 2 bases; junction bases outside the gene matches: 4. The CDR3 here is CASSHAGGNTDTQYF. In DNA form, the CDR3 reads TGTGCCAGCAGCCATGCGGGGGGTAACACAGATACGCAGTATTTT.